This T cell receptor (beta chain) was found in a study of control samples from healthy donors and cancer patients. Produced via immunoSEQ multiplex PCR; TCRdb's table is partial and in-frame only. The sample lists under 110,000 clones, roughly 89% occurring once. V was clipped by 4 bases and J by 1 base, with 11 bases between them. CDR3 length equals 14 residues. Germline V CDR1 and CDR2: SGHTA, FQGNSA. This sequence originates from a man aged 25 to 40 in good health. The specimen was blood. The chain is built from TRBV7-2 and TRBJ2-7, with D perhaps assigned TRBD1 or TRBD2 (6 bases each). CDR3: CASSSLGGSYEQYF. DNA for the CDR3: TGTGCCAGCAGCTCCCTAGGGGGGTCCTACGAGCAGTACTTC.